This entry is about one TCR beta chain. Germline V CDR1 and CDR2: GTSNPN, SVGIG (reference sequence). The CDR3 is 15 amino acids. Trimming left V 0 bases short and J 7 bases short, with 16 bases between. These data are taken from a study of OX40 agonist ivuxolimab in advanced cancers. Only in-frame clones appear in the TCRdb table, and some are missing; sequencing was by immunoSEQ multiplex PCR. The table has fewer than 80,000 clones, approximately 85% seen once. This TCR derives from an adult with an advanced solid tumor such as melanoma, head and neck, liver or kidney cancer. The chain is built from TRBV30 and TRBJ2-1, with D perhaps being TRBD1 or TRBD2 (6 bases each). The sample here was CD4+ or CD8+ T cells sorted from blood, taken in a trial of the OX40 agonist ivuxolimab. The CDR3 here is CAWSVRVGAGNEQFF. CDR3 nucleotide sequence: TGTGCCTGGAGTGTACGTGTGGGGGCGGGGAATGAGCAGTTCTTC.